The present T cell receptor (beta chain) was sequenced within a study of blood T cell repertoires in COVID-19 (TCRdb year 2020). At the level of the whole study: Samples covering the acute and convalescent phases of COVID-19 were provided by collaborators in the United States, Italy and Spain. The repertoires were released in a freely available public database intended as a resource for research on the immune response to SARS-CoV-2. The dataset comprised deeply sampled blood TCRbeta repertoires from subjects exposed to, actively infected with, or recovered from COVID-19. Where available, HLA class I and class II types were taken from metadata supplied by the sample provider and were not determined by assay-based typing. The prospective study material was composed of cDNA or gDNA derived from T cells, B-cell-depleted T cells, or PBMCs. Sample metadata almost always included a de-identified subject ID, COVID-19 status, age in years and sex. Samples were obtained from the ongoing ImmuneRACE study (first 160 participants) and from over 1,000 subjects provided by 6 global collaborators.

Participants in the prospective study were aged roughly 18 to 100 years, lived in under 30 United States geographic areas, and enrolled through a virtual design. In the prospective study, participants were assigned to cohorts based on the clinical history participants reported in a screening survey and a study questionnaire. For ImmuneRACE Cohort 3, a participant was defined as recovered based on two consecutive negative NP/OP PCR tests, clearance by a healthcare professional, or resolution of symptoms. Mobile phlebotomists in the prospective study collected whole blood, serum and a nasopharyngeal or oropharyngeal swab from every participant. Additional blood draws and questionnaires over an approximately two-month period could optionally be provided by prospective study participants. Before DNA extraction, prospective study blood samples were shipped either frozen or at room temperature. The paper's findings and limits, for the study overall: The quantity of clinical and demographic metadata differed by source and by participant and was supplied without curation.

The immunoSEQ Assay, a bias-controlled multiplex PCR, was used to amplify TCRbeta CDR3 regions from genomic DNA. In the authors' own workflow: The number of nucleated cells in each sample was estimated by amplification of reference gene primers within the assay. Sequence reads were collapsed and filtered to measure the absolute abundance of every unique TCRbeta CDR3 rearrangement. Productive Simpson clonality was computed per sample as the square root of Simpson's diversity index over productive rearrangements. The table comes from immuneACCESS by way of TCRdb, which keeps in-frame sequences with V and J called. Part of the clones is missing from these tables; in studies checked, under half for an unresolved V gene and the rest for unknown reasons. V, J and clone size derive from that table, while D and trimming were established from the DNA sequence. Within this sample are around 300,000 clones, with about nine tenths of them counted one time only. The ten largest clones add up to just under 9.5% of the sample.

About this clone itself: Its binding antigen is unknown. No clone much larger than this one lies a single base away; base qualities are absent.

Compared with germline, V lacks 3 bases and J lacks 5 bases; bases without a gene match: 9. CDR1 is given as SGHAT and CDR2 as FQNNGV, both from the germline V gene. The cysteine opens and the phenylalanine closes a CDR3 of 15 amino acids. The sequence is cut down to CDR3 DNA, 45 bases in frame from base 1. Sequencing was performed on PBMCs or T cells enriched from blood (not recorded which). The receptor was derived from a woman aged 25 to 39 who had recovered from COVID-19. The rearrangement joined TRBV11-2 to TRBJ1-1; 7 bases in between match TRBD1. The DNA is TGTGCCAGCAGCTTCCGCCGAGGGGGCTTGACTGAAGCTTTCTTT. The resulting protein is CASSFRRGGLTEAFF. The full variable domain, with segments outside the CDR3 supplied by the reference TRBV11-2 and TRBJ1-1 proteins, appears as EAGVAQSPRYKIIEKRQSVAFWCNPISGHATLYWYQQILGQGPKLLIQFQNNGVVDDSQLPKDRFSAERLKGVDSTLKIQPAKLEDSAVYLCASSFRRGGLTEAFFGQGTRLTVV.